The 25 T cell receptor beta chains below were found in one sample sequenced in a study of T-cell reconstitution after alpha-beta-depleted transplantation in children. A library of TCRbeta sequences, prepared with unique molecular identifiers, was generated. TCRdb used MiXCR to reprocess the PCR reads, holding one entry per CDR3 protein. The sample gives some 95,000 distinct CDR3 sequences, less than 25% of which show up once; roughly 23% is in the top ten. Sequenced here: PBMCs, sampled before TCRalphabeta/CD19-depleted stem cell transplant. All receptors derive from a boy aged 2-15 years with acute lymphoblastic leukemia, due to receive a stem cell transplant.

This clonotype was recorded only once. This may be a read error, as it is one base from a much larger clone. CDR3 region: CGARGTGDSTEAFF. CDR3 bases: TGCGGTGCTAGAGGGACAGGGGATAGCACTGAAGCTTTCTTT. This rearrangement joins TRBV20-1 to TRBJ1-1, with TRBD1 matching 10 bases. The CDR3 covers 14 residues. CDR1 is DFQATT, CDR2 SNEGSKA, per germline (reference sequence).

J is TRBJ2-3 and V is TRBV5-1; 10 bases align to TRBD2. The CDR3 consists of 16 residues. After removal of 2 bases from V and 5 bases from J, the junction contained 8 bases not matched to a gene. Germline V gene data show CDR1 as SGHRS and CDR2 as YFSETQ. The CDR3 nucleotides are TGCGCCAGCAGCTTCCTAGCGGGAGATGGTCGAGATACGCAGTATTTT. As protein: CASSFLAGDGRDTQYF.

The J gene is TRBJ1-2, the V gene TRBV12-3 or TRBV12-4; the D is unclear. With 2 bases removed from V and 1 base from J, the gap between germline ends came to 5 bases. This CDR3 contains 13 residues. For the CDR3, the DNA is TGTGCCAGCAGTTTAAACAGTAACTATGGCTACACCTTC. Translated: CASSLNSNYGYTF.

The chain couples TRBV6-5 to TRBJ1-1; D possibly corresponds to TRBD1 (6 bases). The CDR3 loop spans 12 amino acids. V dropped 6 bases and J dropped 3 bases, with 8 bases sitting between them. Germline CDR1 reads MNHEY; CDR2 reads SVGAGI. CDR3 in amino acids: CASSHRDTEAFF. CDR3 DNA: TGTGCCAGCAGCCACAGGGACACTGAAGCTTTCTTT.

There are many counts of this clonotype. J is TRBJ1-1 and V is TRBV7-2; D may be TRBD1 (6 bases). This CDR3 comprises 14 residues. In germline, CDR1 is SGHTA, CDR2 FQGNSA. The ends were cut back, 0 bases at V and 7 bases at J, with 12 bases in the middle. The CDR3 DNA follows: TGTGCCAGCAGCTTAGCGATGAGGGGGATTGAAGCTTTCTTT. It yields the protein CASSLAMRGIEAFF.

The chain joins TRBV7-8 to TRBJ2-2, with D possibly TRBD2 on 5 matching bases. Trimming took 8 bases from V and 7 from J, leaving 14 bases between them. CDR1 and CDR2 from the germline V gene are SGHVS and FQNEAQ. The length of the CDR3 is 13 residues. This chain's CDR3 is CASAELSGGELFF. The CDR3 coding sequence is TGTGCCAGCGCGGAGTTGAGCGGCGGGGAGCTGTTTTTT.

This clonotype occurred a few times. J is TRBJ1-1 and V is TRBV10-3; possible D gene TRBD1, 6 bases. The V end lost 4 bases, the J end lost 5 bases, and 8 bases lay between the germline ends. Germline CDR1 and CDR2: ENHRY and SYGVKD. This CDR3 spans 12 amino acids. DNA for the CDR3: TGTGCCATCAGTGGGAGGGGGACTGAAGCTTTCTTT. Residues: CAISGRGTEAFF.

This clonotype was recorded a few times. V usage is TRBV27 and J usage is TRBJ2-1; 13 positions agree with TRBD2. V lost 3 bases and J lost 10; bases outside the gene matches: 0. This CDR3 has 13 amino acids. Germline V gene lookup returns CDR1 MNHEY and CDR2 SMNVEV (reference sequence). The CDR3 nucleotides read TGTGCCAGCAGTTTGGGACTAGCGGGGGAGCAGTTCTTC. Protein sequence: CASSLGLAGEQFF.

This clonotype appeared a few times. This chain links TRBV5-1 with TRBJ2-7; TRBD1 agrees at 7 bases. The CDR3 totals 14 residues. After removal of 4 bases from V and 4 bases from J, the junction contained 8 bases not matched to a gene. The germline CDR1 and CDR2 sequences are SGHRS and YFSETQ. CDR3: CASSRGTGEYEQYF. As DNA, the CDR3 is TGCGCCAGCAGCCGCGGTACAGGGGAGTACGAGCAGTACTTC.

This clonotype was seen a single time. The rearrangement links TRBV15 to TRBJ2-5; D assignment may be TRBD1 or TRBD2 (6 bases each). The V end lost 0 bases, the J end lost 5 bases, and 16 bases lay between the germline ends. The germline CDR1 and CDR2 sequences are LNHNV and YYDKDF (reference sequence). There are 16 residues in the CDR3. CDR3 nucleotides: TGTGCCACCAGCAGAGATTTGGGCGGAGGGGGGGAGACCCAGTACTTC. Translating gives CATSRDLGGGGETQYF. The complete variable domain, with remaining parts taken from reference TRBV15 and TRBJ2-5, reads DAMVIQNPRYQVTQFGKPVTLSCSQTLNHNVMYWYQQKSSQAPKLLFHYYDKDFNNEADTPDNFQSRRPNTSFCFLDIRSPGLGDTAMYLCATSRDLGGGGETQYFGPGTRLLVL.

The V and J genes are TRBV5-1 and TRBJ2-3; 9 positions match TRBD1. CDR1 SGHRS and CDR2 YFSETQ come from the germline V gene. The ends lost 5 bases at V and 4 bases at J; junction bases unmatched: 5. This CDR3 is built from 14 residues. The CDR3 sequence: CASRGTGPADTQYF. DNA of the CDR3: TGCGCCAGCAGGGGGACAGGGCCAGCAGATACGCAGTATTTT.

This chain joins TRBV20-1 and TRBJ2-5; D not certain. The CDR3 has 14 amino acids. The ends were cut back, 2 bases at V and 2 bases at J, with 12 bases in the middle. Germline V lookup: CDR1 DFQATT, CDR2 SNEGSKA (reference sequence). CDR3 sequence (DNA): TGCAGTGCTAGACGTGACGCGGAACAAGAGACCCAGTACTTC. Translating it yields CSARRDAEQETQYF.

The sample holds a few counts of this clonotype. The chain employs TRBV28 and TRBJ2-1, with D hard to call. The ends were cut back, 4 bases at V and 5 bases at J, with 12 bases in the middle. This CDR3 comprises 14 residues. Germline V CDR1 and CDR2: MDHEN, SYDVKM. The CDR3 sequence: CASSSLTADNEQFF. The CDR3 DNA follows: TGTGCCAGCAGTTCCCTGACCGCGGACAATGAGCAGTTCTTC. Variable domain in full (rest from reference TRBV28 and TRBJ2-1): DVKVTQSSRYLVKRTGEKVFLECVQDMDHENMFWYRQDPGLGLRLIYFSYDVKMKEKGDIPEGYSVSREKKERFSLILESASTNQTSMYLCASSSLTADNEQFFGPGTRLTVL.

This chain joins TRBV10-3 and TRBJ2-7; D may be TRBD1 (6 bases). In germline, CDR1 is ENHRY, CDR2 SYGVKD. The V gene lost 2 bases and the J gene lost 6 bases, with 8 bases spanning the gap. CDR3 length: 12 amino acids. Here the CDR3 DNA reads TGTGCCATCAGTGAGCAACAGGGCGAGCAGTACTTC. It specifies CAISEQQGEQYF.

This clonotype has only a few counts. The chain uses TRBV6-1 and TRBJ1-5; no clear D gene. V lost 3 bases to trimming and J lost 3 bases, with 6 bases between them. The germline CDR1 and CDR2 sequences are MNHNS and SASEGT. The CDR3 covers 13 residues. This CDR3 is CASSDSINQPQHF. CDR3 bases: TGTGCCAGCAGTGACAGCATCAATCAGCCCCAGCATTTT.

V gene TRBV24-1 combines with J gene TRBJ2-1; D ambiguous. The CDR3 length is 16 residues. Germline V gene sequence: CDR1 KGHDR, CDR2 SFDVKD. The ends were cut back, 0 bases at V and 6 bases at J, with 14 bases in the middle. The CDR3 coding sequence is TGTGCCACCAGTGATTTGGGTCTGGGTAATTCCAATGAGCAGTTCTTC. This encodes CATSDLGLGNSNEQFF.

The V and J genes are TRBV12-3 or TRBV12-4 and TRBJ2-2; D call uncertain. This CDR3 is 13 amino acids long. V was cut by 7 bases and J by 7 bases, with 13 bases left in between. CDR3: CASTSAPHGELFF. CDR3 in DNA: TGTGCCAGCACCTCCGCGCCCCACGGGGAGCTGTTTTTT.

The gene calls are TRBV7-2 and TRBJ2-7, with 9 bases matching TRBD1. This CDR3 is built from 15 residues. From germline, CDR1 is SGHTA and CDR2 FQGNSA. The ends lost 3 bases at V and 7 bases at J; junction bases unmatched: 10. The CDR3 loop is CASSFGTGKWGEQYF. CDR3 nucleotide sequence: TGTGCCAGCAGCTTTGGGACAGGGAAGTGGGGGGAGCAGTACTTC.

There are a few counts of this clonotype. This sequence joins TRBV2 and TRBJ1-4; 7 nucleotides match TRBD1. The CDR3 consists of 13 residues. J was trimmed by 7 bases and V by 7 bases; bases with no gene match: 6. Germline V gene lookup returns CDR1 SNHLY and CDR2 FYNNEI. CDR3 sequence reads: CASTRDSAEKLFF. The CDR3 region has the DNA TGTGCCAGCACCCGGGACAGTGCTGAAAAACTGTTTTTT.

This clonotype was observed a few times. The chain is built from TRBV27 and TRBJ2-7; TRBD1 matches at 7 bases. The V and J ends lost 5 bases and 4 bases, in that order; junction bases with no gene match: 11. The germline V gene has CDR1 MNHEY and CDR2 SMNVEV (reference sequence). The CDR3 contains 15 residues. In nucleotides, the CDR3 is TGTGCCAGCAGTGCGCAACCACAGGGGCGGTACGAGCAGTACTTC. Protein sequence: CASSAQPQGRYEQYF.

In its sample, this clonotype was seen a few times. This sequence joins TRBV6-6 and TRBJ1-2; D is uncertain. Germline V gene data show CDR1 as MNHNY and CDR2 as SVGAGI (reference sequence). The CDR3 consists of 13 residues. The V gene lost 8 bases and the J gene lost 5 bases, with 15 bases spanning the gap. CDR3 DNA sequence: TGTGCCAGCCTCGGAAGTGATGGGTATGGCTACACCTTC. This encodes CASLGSDGYGYTF.

This chain uses TRBV27 with TRBJ2-1; possibly TRBD2 for D (6 bases). Germline V gene data show CDR1 as MNHEY and CDR2 as SMNVEV (reference sequence). V lost 6 bases and J 9 bases, leaving 15 bases between the germline ends. The CDR3 extends over 13 amino acids. The CDR3: CASSLTRSGEQFF. As DNA, the CDR3 is TGTGCCAGCAGCCTGACTAGATCCGGTGAGCAGTTCTTC.

This clonotype came up a few times. This chain joins TRBV7-6 and TRBJ1-6; no definite D call. This CDR3 comprises 14 residues. The V and J ends lost 6 bases and 10 bases respectively, with 16 bases between them. CDR1 is SGHVS, CDR2 FNYEAQ, per germline. The CDR3 DNA sequence: TGTGCCAGCAGTAACACGAGGATTGGGTCACCCCTCCACTTT. This sequence encodes CASSNTRIGSPLHF.

The chain couples TRBV24-1 to TRBJ2-3; tentatively, D is TRBD1 or TRBD2 (5 bases each). The V and J ends lost 8 bases and 1 base respectively, with 12 bases between them. Germline lookup yields CDR1 KGHDR and CDR2 SFDVKD. This CDR3 is built from 14 residues. In nucleotides, the CDR3 is TGTGCCACCACACCTAGCAGGGGCACAGATACGCAGTATTTT. This codes for CATTPSRGTDTQYF.

This clonotype was counted only a few times. The chain combines TRBV6-7 with TRBJ2-5, with 8 positions matching TRBD2. TRBV6-7 is an ORF, with its function uncertain. Trimming cost V 6 bases and J 4 bases; bases outside gene matches: 4. CDR3 length: 13 amino acids. CDR3 DNA sequence: TGTGCCAGCAGGAGCGGGGGTCGAGAGACCCAGTACTTC. As protein: CASRSGGRETQYF.